The T cell receptor (beta chain) under discussion was sequenced for a study of beta chain features in type 1 diabetes. Study at large: The patients were much like the healthy donors in age, gender and cell yields. Study outcomes and limitations: A PCR bias possibly favoring shorter templates would apply equally to patients and controls. Moderately but significantly shorter TCRB CDR3s were found in Type 1 diabetes patients in all four CD4+ subsets.

Sequenced material consisted of expressed TCRB transcripts (all of the isolated RNA was reverse transcribed). The study sequenced naive, central memory and regulatory T cell samples to an average of approximately 3.5 million reads. Assay used: immunoSEQ multiplex PCR; TCRdb lists only in-frame clones, some missing. Among 550,000 to 850,000 clones listed, around an eighth were seen once. This clone showed up just a few times. The antigen is undetermined. This CDR3 contains 13 residues. V dropped 7 bases and J dropped 2; count of bases not matched to a gene: 5. Germline CDR1 and CDR2: GTSNPN and SVGIG (reference sequence). The single heparinised draw taken from each donor contained around 100 mL of blood on average.

The receptor's source is a man younger than 35 with type 1 diabetes. The gene calls are TRBV30 and TRBJ1-2; 9 bases align to TRBD1. Sequenced material: naive CD4+ T cells from blood. The CDR3 DNA reads as TGTGCCTTCTCGACAGGGGGAAACTATGGCTACACCTTC. It yields the protein CAFSTGGNYGYTF.